The sequence of this TCR beta chain was determined in a study of cytomegalovirus exposure and HLA in healthy donors. Clones were read by immunoSEQ multiplex PCR, and TCRdb kept only the in-frame ones, dropping some. The sample shows approximately 190,000 clones, around 80% of them seen only once. Concerning this clone itself: Its specificity is not known.

Study observations and caveats: In vitro work confirmed that a few CMV-associated chains recognize CMV antigens.

The receptor was derived from a woman aged 25 to 45 in good health and CMV-seropositive. The sample comprised PBMCs.

CDR3 in amino acids: CASSDRNTEAFF. CDR3 DNA: TGTGCCAGCAGTGACCGGAACACTGAAGCTTTCTTT. J is TRBJ1-1 and V is TRBV6-4; D not certain. The CDR3 contains 12 residues. The V gene's germline CDR1 is MRHNA and CDR2 SNTAGT. V gave up 2 bases and J gave up 1 base, with 2 bases separating them.